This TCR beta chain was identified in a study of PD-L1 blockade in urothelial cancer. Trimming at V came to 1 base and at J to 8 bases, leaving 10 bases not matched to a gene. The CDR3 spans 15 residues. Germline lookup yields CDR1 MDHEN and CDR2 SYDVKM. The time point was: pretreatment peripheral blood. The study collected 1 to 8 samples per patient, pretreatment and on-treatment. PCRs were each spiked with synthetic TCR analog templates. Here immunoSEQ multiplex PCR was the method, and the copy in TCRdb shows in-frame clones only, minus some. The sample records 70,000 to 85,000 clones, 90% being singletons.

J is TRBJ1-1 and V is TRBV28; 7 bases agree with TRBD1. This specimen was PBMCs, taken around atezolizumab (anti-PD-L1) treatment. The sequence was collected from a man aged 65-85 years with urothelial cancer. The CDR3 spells CASSLLPGPGGEAFF. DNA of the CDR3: TGTGCCAGCAGTTTATTGCCGGGGCCAGGGGGGGAAGCTTTCTTT.